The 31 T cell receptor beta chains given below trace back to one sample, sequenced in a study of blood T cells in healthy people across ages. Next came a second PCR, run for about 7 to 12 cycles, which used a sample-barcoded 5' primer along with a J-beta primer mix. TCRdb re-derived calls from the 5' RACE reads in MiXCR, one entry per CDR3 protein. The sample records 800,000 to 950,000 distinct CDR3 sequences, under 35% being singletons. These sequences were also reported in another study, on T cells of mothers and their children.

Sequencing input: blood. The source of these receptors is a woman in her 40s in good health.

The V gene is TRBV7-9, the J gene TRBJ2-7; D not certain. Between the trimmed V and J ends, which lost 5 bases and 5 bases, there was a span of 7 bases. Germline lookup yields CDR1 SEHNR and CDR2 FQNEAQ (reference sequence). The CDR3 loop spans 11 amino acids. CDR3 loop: CASSPYDEQYF. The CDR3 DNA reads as TGTGCCAGCAGCCCTTACGACGAGCAGTACTTC.

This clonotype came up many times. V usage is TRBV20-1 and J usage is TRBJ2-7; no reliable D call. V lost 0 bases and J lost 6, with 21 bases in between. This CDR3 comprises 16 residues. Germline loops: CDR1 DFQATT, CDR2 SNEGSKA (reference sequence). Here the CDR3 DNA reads TGCAGTGCTAGAGATCGGGCTCAAGGTCGAACGGGCGAGCAGTACTTC. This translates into CSARDRAQGRTGEQYF.

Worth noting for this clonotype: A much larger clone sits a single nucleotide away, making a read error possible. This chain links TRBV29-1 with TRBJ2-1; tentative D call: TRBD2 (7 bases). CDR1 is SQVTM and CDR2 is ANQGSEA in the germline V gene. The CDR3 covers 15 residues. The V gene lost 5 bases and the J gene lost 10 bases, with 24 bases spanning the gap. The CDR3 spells CSVTRGGGLDYEQFF. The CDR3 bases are TGCAGCGTTACCAGGGGAGGGGGACTTGACTACGAGCAGTTCTTC.

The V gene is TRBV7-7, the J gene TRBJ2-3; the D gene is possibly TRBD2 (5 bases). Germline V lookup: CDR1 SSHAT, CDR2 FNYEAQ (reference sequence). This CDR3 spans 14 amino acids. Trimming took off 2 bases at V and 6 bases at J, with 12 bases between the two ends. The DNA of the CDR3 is TGTGCCAGCAGCTTAAACGGCGGGTTGGATACGCAGTATTTT. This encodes CASSLNGGLDTQYF.

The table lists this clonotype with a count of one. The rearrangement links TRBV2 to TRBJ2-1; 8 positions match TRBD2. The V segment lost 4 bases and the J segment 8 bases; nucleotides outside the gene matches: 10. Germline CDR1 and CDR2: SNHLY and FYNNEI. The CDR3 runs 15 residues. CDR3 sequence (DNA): TGTGCCAGCAGTGGTAACACGGGGGGGCCCGATGAGCAGTTCTTC. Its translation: CASSGNTGGPDEQFF.

This chain's CDR3 is CASSETSGERPWEQFF. The CDR3 DNA reads as TGTGCCAGCAGTGAGACTAGCGGGGAAAGGCCTTGGGAGCAGTTCTTC. This chain connects TRBV2 to TRBJ2-1, with 11 bases aligning to TRBD2. Germline V gene data show CDR1 as SNHLY and CDR2 as FYNNEI. CDR3 length: 16 residues. The junction had 11 bases not matched to a gene; V was cut back by 3 bases and J by 10 bases.

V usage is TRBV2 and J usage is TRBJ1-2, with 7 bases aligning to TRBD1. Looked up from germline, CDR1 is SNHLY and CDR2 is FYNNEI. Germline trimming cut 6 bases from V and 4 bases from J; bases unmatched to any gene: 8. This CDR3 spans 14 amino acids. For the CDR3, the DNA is TGTGCCAGCAGCGGTCAGGGGGGAACCTATGGCTACACCTTC. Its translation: CASSGQGGTYGYTF.

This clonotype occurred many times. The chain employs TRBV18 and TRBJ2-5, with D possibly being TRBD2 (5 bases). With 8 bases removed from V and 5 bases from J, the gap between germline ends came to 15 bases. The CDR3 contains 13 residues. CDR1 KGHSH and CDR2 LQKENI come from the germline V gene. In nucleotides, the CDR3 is TGTGCCAGCAGCTTAGACCGGAGGGAGACCCAGTACTTC. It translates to CASSLDRRETQYF. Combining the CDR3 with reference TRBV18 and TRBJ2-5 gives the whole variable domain NAGVMQNPRHLVRRRGQEARLRCSPMKGHSHVYWYRQLPEEGLKFMVYLQKENIIDESGMPKERFSAEFPKEGPSILRIQQVVRGDSAAYFCASSLDRRETQYFGPGTRLLVL.

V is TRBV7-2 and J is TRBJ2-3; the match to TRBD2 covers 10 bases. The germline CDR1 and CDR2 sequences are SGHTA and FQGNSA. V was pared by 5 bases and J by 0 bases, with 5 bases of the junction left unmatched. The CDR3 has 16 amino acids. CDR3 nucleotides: TGTGCCAGCAGCGGAGGGACTAGCGTGAGCACAGATACGCAGTATTTT. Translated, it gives CASSGGTSVSTDTQYF.

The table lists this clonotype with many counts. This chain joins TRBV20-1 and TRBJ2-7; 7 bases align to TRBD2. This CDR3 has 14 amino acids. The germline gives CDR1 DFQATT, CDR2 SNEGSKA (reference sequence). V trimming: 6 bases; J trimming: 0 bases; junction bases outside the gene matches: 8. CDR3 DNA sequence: TGCAGTGCCAGCAGCGGGGCGTTCTCCTACGAGCAGTACTTC. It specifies CSASSGAFSYEQYF.

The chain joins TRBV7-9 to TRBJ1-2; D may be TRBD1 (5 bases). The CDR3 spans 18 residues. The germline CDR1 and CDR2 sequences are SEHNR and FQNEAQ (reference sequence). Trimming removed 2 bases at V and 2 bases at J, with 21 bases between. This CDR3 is CASSLFMGSGTDNYGYTF. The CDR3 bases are TGTGCCAGCAGCTTATTTATGGGGTCCGGGACGGACAACTATGGCTACACCTTC.

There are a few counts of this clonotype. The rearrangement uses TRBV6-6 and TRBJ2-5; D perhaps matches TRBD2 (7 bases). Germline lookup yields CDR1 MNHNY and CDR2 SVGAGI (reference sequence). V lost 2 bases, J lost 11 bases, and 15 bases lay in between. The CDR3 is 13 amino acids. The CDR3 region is CASSYASEGGQYF. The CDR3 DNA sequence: TGTGCCAGCAGTTACGCCTCAGAGGGGGGGCAGTACTTC.

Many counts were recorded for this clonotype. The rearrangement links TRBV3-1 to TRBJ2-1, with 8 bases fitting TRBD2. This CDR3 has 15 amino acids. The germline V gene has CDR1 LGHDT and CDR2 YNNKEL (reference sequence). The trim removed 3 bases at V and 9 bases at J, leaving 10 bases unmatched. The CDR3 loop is CASSHGGAKAGEQFF. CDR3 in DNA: TGTGCCAGCAGCCACGGGGGGGCCAAGGCAGGTGAGCAGTTCTTC.

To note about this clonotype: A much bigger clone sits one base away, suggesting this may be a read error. The DNA for the CDR3 is TGTGCCAGCAGCTTCACAGGAACCTACGAGCGGTACTTC. This encodes CASSFTGTYERYF. The gene calls are TRBV5-5 and TRBJ2-7, with D possibly TRBD1 on 5 matching bases. CDR3 length: 13 residues. Per the germline V gene, CDR1 is SGHKS and CDR2 is YYEKEE (reference sequence).

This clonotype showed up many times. The chain's CDR3 is CASSRDSGSYEQYF. DNA of the CDR3: TGTGCCAGCAGTCGGGACAGCGGCTCCTACGAGCAGTACTTC. The J gene is TRBJ2-7, the V gene TRBV12-3 or TRBV12-4; TRBD1 agrees at 7 bases. The CDR3 totals 14 residues. Unmatched junction bases numbered 4, after V lost 5 bases and J lost 0 bases.

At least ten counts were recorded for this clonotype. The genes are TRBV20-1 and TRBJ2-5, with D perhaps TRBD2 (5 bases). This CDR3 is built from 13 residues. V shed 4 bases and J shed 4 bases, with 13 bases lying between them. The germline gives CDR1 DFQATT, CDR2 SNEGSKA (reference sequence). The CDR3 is CSANGGGLETQYF. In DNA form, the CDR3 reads TGCAGTGCTAACGGAGGAGGTCTAGAGACCCAGTACTTC.

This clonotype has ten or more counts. Here the CDR3 reads CASSPGGPGEQFF. CDR3 DNA: TGTGCCAGCAGCCCTGGGGGACCTGGTGAGCAGTTCTTC. The rearrangement uses TRBV27 and TRBJ2-1, with D tentatively TRBD1 or TRBD2 (5 bases each). CDR1 and CDR2 (germline): MNHEY, SMNVEV (reference sequence). CDR3 size: 13 residues. Trimming stripped 6 bases from V and 9 bases from J, with 15 bases between.

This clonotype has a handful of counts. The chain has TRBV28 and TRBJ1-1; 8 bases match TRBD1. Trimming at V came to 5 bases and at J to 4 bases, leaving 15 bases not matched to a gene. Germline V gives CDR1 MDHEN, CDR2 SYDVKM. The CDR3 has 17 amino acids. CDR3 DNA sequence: TGTGCCAGCAGTCCATCGGGACAGGTCCTAATGCCCACTGAAGCTTTCTTT. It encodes CASSPSGQVLMPTEAFF.

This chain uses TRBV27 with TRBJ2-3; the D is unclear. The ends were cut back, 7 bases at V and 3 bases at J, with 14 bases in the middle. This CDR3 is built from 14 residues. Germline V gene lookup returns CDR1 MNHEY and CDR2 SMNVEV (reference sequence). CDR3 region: CASTRARSTDTQYF. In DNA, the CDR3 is TGTGCCAGCACCCGGGCTAGGTCGACAGATACGCAGTATTTT.

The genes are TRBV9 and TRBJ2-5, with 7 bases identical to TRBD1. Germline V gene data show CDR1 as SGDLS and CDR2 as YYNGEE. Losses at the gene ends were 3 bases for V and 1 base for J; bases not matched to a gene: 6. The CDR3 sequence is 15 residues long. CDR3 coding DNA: TGTGCCAGCAGCGCCGGGACAGCTTTCCAAGAGACCCAGTACTTC. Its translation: CASSAGTAFQETQYF. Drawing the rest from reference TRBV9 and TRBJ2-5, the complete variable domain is DSGVTQTPKHLITATGQRVTLRCSPRSGDLSVYWYQQSLDQGLQFLIQYYNGEERAKGNILERFSAQQFPDLHSELNLSSLELGDSALYFCASSAGTAFQETQYFGPGTRLLVL.

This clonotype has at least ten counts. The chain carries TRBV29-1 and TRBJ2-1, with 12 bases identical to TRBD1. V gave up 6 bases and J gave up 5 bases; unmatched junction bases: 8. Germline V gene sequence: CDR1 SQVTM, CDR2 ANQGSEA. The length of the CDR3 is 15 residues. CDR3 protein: CSVTGTGGRHNEQFF. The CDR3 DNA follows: TGCAGCGTGACCGGGACAGGGGGCAGGCACAATGAGCAGTTCTTC.

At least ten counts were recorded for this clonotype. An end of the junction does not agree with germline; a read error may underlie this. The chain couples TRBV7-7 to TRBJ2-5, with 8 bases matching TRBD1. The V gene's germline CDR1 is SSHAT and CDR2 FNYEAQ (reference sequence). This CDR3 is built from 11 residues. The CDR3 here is CASSTGGTQYF. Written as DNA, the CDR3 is TGTGCTAGCAGCACAGGGGGGACCCAGTACTTC.

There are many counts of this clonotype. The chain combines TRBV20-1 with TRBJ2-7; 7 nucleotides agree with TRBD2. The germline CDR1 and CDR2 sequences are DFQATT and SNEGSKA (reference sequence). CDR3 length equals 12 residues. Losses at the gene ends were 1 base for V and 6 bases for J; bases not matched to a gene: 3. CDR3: CSARGPSGEQYF. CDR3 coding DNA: TGCAGTGCTAGAGGGCCTAGCGGCGAGCAGTACTTC.

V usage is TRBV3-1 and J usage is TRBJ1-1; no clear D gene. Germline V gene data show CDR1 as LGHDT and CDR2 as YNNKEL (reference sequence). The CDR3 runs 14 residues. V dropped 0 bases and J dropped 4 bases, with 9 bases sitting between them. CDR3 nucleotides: TGTGCCAGCAGCCAAGAGCATCAAGGCACTGAAGCTTTCTTT. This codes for CASSQEHQGTEAFF.

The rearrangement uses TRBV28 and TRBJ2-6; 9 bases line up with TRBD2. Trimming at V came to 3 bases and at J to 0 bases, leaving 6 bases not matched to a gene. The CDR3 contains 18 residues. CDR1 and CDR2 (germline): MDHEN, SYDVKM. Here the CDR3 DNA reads TGTGCCAGCAGTTTTATGAGCGGGGGGCGCTCTGGGGCCAACGTCCTGACTTTC. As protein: CASSFMSGGRSGANVLTF.

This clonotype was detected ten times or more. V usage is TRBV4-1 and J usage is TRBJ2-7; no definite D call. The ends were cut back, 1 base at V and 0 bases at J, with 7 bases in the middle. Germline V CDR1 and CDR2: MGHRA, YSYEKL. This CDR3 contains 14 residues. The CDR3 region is CASSQVYGSYEQYF. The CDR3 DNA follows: TGCGCCAGCAGCCAAGTCTATGGCTCCTACGAGCAGTACTTC.

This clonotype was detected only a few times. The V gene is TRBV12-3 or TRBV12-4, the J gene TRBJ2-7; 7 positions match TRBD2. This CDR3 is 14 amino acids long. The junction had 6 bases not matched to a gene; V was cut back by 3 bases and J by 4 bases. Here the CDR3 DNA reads TGTGCCAGCAGTTTCGGGGGGAACGTTTACGAGCAGTACTTC. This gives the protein CASSFGGNVYEQYF.

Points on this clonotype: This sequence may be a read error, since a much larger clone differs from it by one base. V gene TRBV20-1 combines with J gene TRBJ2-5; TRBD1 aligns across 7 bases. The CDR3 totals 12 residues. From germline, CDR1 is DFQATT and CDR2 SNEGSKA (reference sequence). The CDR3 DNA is TGCAGGGCACTAACAGGGGAAGAGACCCAGTACTTC. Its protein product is CRALTGEETQYF.

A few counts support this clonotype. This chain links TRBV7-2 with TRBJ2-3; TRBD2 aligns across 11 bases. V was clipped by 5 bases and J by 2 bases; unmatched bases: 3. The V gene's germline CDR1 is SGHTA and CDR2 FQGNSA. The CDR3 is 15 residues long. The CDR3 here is CASSGSGGVTDTQYF. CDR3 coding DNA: TGTGCCAGCAGCGGTAGCGGGGGGGTCACAGATACGCAGTATTTT.

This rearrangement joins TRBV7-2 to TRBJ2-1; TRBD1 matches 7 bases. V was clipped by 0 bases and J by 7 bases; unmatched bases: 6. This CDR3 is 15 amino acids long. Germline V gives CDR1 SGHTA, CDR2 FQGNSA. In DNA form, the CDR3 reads TGTGCCAGCAGCTTAGCTCGAGACAGGGCGAATGAGCAGTTCTTC. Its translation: CASSLARDRANEQFF. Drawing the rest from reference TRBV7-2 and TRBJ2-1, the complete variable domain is GAGVSQSPSNKVTEKGKDVELRCDPISGHTALYWYRQSLGQGLEFLIYFQGNSAPDKSGLPSDRFSAERTGGSVSTLTIQRTQQEDSAVYLCASSLARDRANEQFFGPGTRLTVL.

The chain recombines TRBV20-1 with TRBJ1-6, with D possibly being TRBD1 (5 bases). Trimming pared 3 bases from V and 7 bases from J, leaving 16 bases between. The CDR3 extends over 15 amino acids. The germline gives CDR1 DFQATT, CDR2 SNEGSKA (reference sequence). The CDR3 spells CSARGGAGGNSPLHF. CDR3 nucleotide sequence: TGCAGTGCTAGGGGGGGTGCGGGGGGAAATTCACCCCTCCACTTT.